This T cell receptor beta chain was sequenced for a study of neoadjuvant anti-PD-1 for oral cavity cancer (dated by TCRdb to the early 2020s). In the study overall: Patients mostly received three to four biweekly doses of nivolumab at 3 mg/kg before curative-intent surgical resection. Patients without progression received a fourth nivolumab dose around day 43 and underwent definitive surgical resection on days 50-56. Under RECIST 1.1, a patient counted as a responder if showing complete response, partial response or stable disease, and as a non-responder if showing progression. The parent correlative cohort had over ten patients and a response rate of approximately 33%.

Study-level results and caveats: Only a few patients per response group were included in the TCR analyses, and the authors called for validation in larger cohorts. Higher pretreatment blood Treg/Th17 ratios correlated with higher pretreatment blood TCRbeta clonality and lower post-treatment tumor TCRbeta clonality. After neoadjuvant nivolumab, significantly higher T cell clonality (Gini index) was found within PBMCs in non-responders than in responders.

This clone came up once. The specificity of this receptor is unknown. Base qualities were left out, and no much larger clone turns up one base away. Taken with the paper, the label for time point translates to: before neoadjuvant nivolumab. The patients had newly diagnosed stage II-IVA oral cavity squamous cell carcinoma and had not received any prior systemic or radiation treatment. The cohort consisted of patients with HPV-negative, locally advanced oral cavity squamous cell carcinoma. Peripheral blood mononuclear cells were analyzed directly, without maintenance or expansion in culture. The samples were drawn from a longitudinal correlative study tied to a single-arm phase II trial testing neoadjuvant nivolumab in oral cavity squamous cell carcinoma. Genomic DNA-based TCRbeta sequencing was performed on subject-matched pre- and post-treatment PBMCs and tumors from three responders and three non-responders. Peripheral blood mononuclear cells were collected once before nivolumab treatment and again after treatment, at the time of surgery. Genomic DNA was isolated from PBMCs using the Maxwell RSC DNA from Cells kit.

At the junction V is shortened by 0 bases and J by 1 base, with 11 bases in between. According to the germline V gene (reference sequence), CDR1 reads SGHNT and CDR2 reads YYREEE. The CDR3, cysteine through phenylalanine, is 15 amino acids long. CDR3 DNA is the only sequence kept; it has 45 bases, read in frame from the first base. For deep sequencing, each PBMC sample was run in six replicates, with libraries mostly built from 400 to 500 ng of input genomic DNA. Following the manufacturer's instructions, the team built TCRbeta libraries using the immunoSEQ hsTCRbeta kit. The finished libraries were brought together in one pool at about 2.8 nM, which was then read using an Illumina NovaSeq 6000 S4 flow cell. From the authors' description of their analysis: Raw data preprocessing and quality control were performed with the immunoSEQ Analyzer. The analysis was restricted to productive rearrangements, with each unique CDR3 amino acid sequence defining a clonotype. Repertoire clonality was estimated as the Gini-Simpson index, computed with the R package tcR. Student's t test was used to compare Gini indices, and Pearson correlation was used to assess associations with tumor size change. TCRdb took this table from immuneACCESS and kept in-frame rearrangements with V and J called. Such tables lack part of the clones; where checked against another copy, unresolved V genes explain under half of the gap, and the rest is unexplained. The V and J calls and clone size come from that table; D and trimming were worked out from the DNA. Counted in this sample were around 6,900 clones; just under 75% of them appeared once. The ten most abundant clones make up about 3.5% of the sample.

The clonotype originates from a person aged 35 to 85 with oral cavity squamous cell carcinoma. The starting material was PBMCs, obtained before nivolumab (anti-PD-1) treatment. Recombination connected TRBV5-4 to TRBJ2-7; the D gene assignment is ambiguous. In nucleotide form, the sequence is TGTGCCAGCAGCTTGGAGGGCGCTGTTTCCTACGAGCAGTACTTC. Its translation is CASSLEGAVSYEQYF.